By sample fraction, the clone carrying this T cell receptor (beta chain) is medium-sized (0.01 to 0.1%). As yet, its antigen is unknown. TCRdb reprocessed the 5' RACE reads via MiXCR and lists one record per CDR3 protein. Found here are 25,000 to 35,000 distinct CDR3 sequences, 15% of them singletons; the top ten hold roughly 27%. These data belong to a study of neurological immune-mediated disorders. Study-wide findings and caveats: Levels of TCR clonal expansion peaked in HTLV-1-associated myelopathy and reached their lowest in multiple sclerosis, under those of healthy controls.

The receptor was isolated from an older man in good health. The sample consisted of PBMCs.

In nucleotides, the CDR3 is TGCGCCAGCAGCTCCGGGACAGGGTATACGAATTCACCCCTCCACTTT. Amino acid sequence: CASSSGTGYTNSPLHF. This chain links TRBV5-1 with TRBJ1-6; 9 bases fit TRBD1. The V segment lost 3 bases and the J segment 7 bases; nucleotides outside the gene matches: 8. The germline V gene encodes CDR1 SGHRS and CDR2 YFSETQ. The CDR3 sequence is 16 residues long.